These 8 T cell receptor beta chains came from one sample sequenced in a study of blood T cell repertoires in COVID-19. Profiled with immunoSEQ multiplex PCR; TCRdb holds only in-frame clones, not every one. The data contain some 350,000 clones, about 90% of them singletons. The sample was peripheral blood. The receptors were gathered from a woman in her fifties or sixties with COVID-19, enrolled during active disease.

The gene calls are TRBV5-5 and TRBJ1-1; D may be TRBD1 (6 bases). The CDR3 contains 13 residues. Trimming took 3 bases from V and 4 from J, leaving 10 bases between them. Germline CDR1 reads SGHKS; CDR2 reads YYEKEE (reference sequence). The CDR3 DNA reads TGTGCCAGCAGCTGGGGAGGGGGCACTGAAGCTTTCTTT. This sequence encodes CASSWGGGTEAFF.

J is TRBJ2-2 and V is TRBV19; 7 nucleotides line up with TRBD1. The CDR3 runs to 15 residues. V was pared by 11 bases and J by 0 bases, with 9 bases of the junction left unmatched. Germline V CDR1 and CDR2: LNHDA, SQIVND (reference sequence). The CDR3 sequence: CALKTGTANTGELFF. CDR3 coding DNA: TGTGCCCTAAAAACCGGGACAGCGAACACCGGGGAGCTGTTTTTT.

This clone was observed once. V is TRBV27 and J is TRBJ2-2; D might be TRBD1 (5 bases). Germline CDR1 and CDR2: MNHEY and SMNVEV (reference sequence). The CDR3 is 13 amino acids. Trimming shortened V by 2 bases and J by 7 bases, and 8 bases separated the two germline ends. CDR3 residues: CASSLPGHGELFF. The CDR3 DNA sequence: TGTGCCAGCAGTTTACCCGGACACGGGGAGCTGTTTTTT.

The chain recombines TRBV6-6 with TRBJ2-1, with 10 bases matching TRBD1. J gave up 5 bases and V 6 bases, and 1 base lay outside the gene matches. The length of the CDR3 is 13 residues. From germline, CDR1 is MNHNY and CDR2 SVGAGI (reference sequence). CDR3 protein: CASRGQGDNEQFF. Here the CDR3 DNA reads TGTGCCAGCAGAGGACAGGGGGACAATGAGCAGTTCTTC.

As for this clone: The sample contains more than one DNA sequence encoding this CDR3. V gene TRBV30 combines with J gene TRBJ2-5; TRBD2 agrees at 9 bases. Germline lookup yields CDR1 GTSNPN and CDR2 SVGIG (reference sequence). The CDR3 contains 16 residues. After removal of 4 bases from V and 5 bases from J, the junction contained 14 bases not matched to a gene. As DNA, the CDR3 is TGTGCCTGGAAATCCCCACGGGGCGGGAGGGGGGAGACCCAGTACTTC. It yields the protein CAWKSPRGGRGETQYF.

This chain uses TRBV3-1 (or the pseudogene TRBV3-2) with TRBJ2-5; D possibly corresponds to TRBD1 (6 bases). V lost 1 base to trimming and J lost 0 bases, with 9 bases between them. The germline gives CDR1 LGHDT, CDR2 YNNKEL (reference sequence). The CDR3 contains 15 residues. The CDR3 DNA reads TGTGCCAGCAGCCAAGGGGGGCTCCACCAAGAGACCCAGTACTTC. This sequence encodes CASSQGGLHQETQYF.

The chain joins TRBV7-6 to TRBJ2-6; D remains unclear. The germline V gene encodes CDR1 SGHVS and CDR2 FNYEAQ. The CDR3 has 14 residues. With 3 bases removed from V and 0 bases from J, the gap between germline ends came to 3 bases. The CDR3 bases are TGTGCCAGCAGCTTCGGCTCTGGGGCCAACGTCCTGACTTTC. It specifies CASSFGSGANVLTF.

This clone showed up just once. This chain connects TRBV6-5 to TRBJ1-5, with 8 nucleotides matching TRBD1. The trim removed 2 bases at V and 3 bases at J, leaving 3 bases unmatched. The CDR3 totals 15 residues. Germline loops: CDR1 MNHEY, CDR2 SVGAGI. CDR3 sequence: CASSYTGQVNQPQHF. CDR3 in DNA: TGTGCCAGCAGTTACACGGGACAGGTCAATCAGCCCCAGCATTTT.